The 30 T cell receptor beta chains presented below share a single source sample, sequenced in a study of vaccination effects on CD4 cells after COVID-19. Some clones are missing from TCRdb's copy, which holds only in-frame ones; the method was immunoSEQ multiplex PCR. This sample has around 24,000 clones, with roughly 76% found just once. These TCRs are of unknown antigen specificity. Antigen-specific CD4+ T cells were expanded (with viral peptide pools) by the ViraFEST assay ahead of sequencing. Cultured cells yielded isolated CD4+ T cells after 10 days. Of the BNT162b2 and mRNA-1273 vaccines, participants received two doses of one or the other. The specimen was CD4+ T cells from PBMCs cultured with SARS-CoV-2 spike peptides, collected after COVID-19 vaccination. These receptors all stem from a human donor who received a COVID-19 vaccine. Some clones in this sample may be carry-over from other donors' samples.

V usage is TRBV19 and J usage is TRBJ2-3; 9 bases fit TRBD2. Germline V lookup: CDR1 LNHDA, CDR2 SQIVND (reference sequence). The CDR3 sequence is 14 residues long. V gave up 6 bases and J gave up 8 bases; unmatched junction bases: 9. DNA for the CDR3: TGTGCCAGTAGGCCTAGCGGGGTGGCCGGTACGCAGTATTTT. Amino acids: CASRPSGVAGTQYF.

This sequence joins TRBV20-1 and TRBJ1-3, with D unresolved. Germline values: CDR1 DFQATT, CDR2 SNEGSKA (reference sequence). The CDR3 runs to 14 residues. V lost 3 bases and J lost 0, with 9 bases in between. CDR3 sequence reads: CSASPGVSGNTIYF. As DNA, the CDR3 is TGCAGTGCTAGTCCCGGGGTCTCTGGAAACACCATATATTTT.

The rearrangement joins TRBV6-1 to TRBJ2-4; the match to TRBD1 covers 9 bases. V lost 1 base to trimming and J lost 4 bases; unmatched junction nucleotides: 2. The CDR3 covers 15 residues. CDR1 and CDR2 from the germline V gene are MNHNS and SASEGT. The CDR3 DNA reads TGTGCCAGCAGTGAAGTGGGGACAGGGAAAAACATTCAGTACTTC. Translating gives CASSEVGTGKNIQYF.

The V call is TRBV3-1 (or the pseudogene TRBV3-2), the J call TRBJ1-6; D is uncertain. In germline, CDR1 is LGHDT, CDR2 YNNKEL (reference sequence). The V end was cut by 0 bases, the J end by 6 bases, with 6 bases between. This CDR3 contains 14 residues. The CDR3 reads CASSQDVSNSPLHF. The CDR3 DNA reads TGTGCCAGCAGCCAAGACGTCAGTAATTCACCCCTCCACTTT.

This CDR3 reads CASSPAPRDGGYTF. The CDR3 bases are TGCGCCAGCAGCCCGGCCCCGAGAGACGGTGGCTACACCTTC. The chain is built from TRBV5-1 and TRBJ1-2, with D uncertain. Trimming left V 4 bases short and J 7 bases short, with 17 bases between. The CDR3 is 14 residues long. The germline CDR1 and CDR2 sequences are SGHRS and YFSETQ.

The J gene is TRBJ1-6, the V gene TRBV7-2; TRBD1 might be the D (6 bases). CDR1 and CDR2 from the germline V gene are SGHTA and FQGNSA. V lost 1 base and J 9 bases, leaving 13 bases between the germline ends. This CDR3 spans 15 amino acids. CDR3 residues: CASSLEQGITSPLHF. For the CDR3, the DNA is TGTGCCAGCAGCTTAGAACAGGGCATAACTTCACCCCTCCACTTT.

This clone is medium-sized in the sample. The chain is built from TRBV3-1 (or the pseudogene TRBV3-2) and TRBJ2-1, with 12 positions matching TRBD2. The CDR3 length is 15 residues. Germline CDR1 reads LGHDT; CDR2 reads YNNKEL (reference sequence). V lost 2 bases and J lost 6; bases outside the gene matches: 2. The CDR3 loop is CASSQPSGGGNEQFF. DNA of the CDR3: TGTGCCAGCAGCCAACCTAGCGGGGGGGGCAATGAGCAGTTCTTC.

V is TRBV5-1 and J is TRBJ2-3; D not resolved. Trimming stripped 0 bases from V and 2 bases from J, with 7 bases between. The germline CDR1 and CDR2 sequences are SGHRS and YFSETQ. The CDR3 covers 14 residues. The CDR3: CASSLVGNTDTQYF. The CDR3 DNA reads TGCGCCAGCAGCTTGGTCGGAAACACAGATACGCAGTATTTT.

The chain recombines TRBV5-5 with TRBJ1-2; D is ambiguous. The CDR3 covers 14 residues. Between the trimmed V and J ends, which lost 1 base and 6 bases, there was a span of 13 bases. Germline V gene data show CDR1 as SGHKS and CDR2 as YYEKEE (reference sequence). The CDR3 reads CASSLTLAGDGYTF. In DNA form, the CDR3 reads TGTGCCAGCAGCTTGACTCTAGCTGGAGATGGCTACACCTTC.

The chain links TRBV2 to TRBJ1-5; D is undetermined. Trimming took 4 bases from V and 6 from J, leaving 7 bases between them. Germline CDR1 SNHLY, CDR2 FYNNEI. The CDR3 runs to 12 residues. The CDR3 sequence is CASSVGVQPQHF. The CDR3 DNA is TGTGCCAGCAGTGTTGGAGTTCAGCCCCAGCATTTT.

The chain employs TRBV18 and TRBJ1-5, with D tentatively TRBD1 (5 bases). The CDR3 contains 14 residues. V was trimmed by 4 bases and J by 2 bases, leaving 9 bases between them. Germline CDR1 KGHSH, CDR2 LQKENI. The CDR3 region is CASSQGSGNQPQHF. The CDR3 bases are TGTGCCAGCTCACAGGGGTCGGGCAATCAGCCCCAGCATTTT. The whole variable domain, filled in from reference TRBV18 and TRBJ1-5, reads NAGVMQNPRHLVRRRGQEARLRCSPMKGHSHVYWYRQLPEEGLKFMVYLQKENIIDESGMPKERFSAEFPKEGPSILRIQQVVRGDSAAYFCASSQGSGNQPQHFGDGTRLSIL.

In DNA, the CDR3 is TGTGCCACCAGTCCCCTGGGAGGGCGCGGGTTCACCGGGGAGCTGTTTTTT. Translation: CATSPLGGRGFTGELFF. The V call is TRBV15, the J call TRBJ2-2, with 7 bases lining up with TRBD2. Germline V gene lookup returns CDR1 LNHNV and CDR2 YYDKDF (reference sequence). CDR3 length: 17 amino acids. Trimming took 6 bases from V and 4 from J; bases not matched to a gene: 14.

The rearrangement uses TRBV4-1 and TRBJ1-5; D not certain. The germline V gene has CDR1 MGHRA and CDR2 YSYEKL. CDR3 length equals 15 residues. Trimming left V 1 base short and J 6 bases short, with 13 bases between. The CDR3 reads CASSQGFAGAQPQHF. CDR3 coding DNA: TGCGCCAGCAGCCAAGGTTTCGCGGGAGCTCAGCCCCAGCATTTT.

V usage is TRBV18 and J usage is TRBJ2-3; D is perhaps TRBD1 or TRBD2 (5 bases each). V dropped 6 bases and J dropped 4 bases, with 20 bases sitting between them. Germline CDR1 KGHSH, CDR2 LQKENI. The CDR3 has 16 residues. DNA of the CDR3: TGTGCCAGCTCGCAGAACCGGGACGGGGACGCAGATACGCAGTATTTT. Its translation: CASSQNRDGDADTQYF.

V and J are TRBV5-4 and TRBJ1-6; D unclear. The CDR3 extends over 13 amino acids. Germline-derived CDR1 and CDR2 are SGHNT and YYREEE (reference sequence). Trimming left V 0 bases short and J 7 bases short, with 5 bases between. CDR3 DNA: TGTGCCAGCAGCTTGGATAAGAATTCACCCCTCCACTTT. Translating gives CASSLDKNSPLHF.

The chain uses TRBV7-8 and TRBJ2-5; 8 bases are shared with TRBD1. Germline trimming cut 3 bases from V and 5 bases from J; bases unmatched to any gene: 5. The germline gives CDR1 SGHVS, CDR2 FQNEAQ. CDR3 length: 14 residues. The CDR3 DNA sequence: TGTGCCAGCAGCTTTTCGACAGGGGTGGAGACCCAGTACTTC. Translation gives CASSFSTGVETQYF.

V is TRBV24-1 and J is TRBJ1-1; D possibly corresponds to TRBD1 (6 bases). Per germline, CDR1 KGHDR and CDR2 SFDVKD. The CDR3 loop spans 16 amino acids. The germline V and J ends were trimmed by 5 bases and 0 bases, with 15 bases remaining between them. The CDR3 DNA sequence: TGTGCCACCAGTGCCCGGGACAATACGATGAACACTGAAGCTTTCTTT. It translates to CATSARDNTMNTEAFF.

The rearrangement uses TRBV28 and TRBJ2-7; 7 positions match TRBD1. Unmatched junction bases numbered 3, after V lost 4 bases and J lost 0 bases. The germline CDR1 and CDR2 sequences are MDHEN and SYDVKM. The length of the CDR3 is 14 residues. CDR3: CASSSGTASYEQYV. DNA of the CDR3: TGTGCCAGCAGTTCTGGGACAGCCTCCTACGAGCAGTACGTC.

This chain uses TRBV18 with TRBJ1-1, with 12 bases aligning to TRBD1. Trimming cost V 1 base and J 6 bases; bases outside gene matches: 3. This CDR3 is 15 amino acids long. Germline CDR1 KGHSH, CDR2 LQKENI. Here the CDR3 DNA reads TGTGCCAGCTCACCACAGGGGACAGGGGGCCCTGAAGCTTTCTTT. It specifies CASSPQGTGGPEAFF.

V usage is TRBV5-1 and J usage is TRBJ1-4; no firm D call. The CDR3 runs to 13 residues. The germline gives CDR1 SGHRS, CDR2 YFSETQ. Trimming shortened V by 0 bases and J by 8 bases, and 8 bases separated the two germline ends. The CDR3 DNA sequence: TGCGCCAGCAGCTTGGCCGGCGAAGAAAAACTGTTTTTT. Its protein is CASSLAGEEKLFF.

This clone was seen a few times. This CDR3 reads CASSQLDRYTF. CDR3 sequence (DNA): TGTGCCAGCAGCCAATTAGACCGCTACACCTTC. V gene TRBV3-1 (or the pseudogene TRBV3-2) combines with J gene TRBJ1-2, with D unresolved. V was trimmed by 2 bases and J by 9 bases, leaving 7 bases between them. Germline CDR1 is LGHDT and CDR2 is YNNKEL (reference sequence). CDR3 length equals 11 residues.

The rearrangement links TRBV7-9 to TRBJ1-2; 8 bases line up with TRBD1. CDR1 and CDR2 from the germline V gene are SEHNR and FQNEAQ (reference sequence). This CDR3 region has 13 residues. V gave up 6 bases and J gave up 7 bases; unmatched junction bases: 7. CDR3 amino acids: CASRQGQGGGYTF. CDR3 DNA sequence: TGTGCCAGCAGACAAGGACAGGGAGGTGGCTACACCTTC.

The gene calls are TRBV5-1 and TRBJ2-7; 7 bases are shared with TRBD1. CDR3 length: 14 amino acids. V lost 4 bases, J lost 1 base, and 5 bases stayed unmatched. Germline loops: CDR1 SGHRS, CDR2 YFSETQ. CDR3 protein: CASSPTGLSYEQYV. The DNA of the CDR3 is TGCGCCAGCAGCCCGACAGGGCTATCCTACGAGCAGTACGTC.

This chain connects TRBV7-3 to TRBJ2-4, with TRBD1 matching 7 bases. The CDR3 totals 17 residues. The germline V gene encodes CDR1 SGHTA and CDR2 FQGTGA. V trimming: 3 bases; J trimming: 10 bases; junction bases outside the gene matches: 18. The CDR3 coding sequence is TGTGCCAGCAGCTTGGAAGGGGGCGGCACCAGGGCAGGTATTCAGTACTTC. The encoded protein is CASSLEGGGTRAGIQYF.

The CDR3 reads CASSYQETQYF. The CDR3 nucleotides are TGTGCCAGCAGCTACCAAGAGACCCAGTACTTC. The V call is TRBV2, the J call TRBJ2-5; D is unclear. The CDR3 contains 11 residues. Between the trimmed V and J ends, which lost 6 bases and 0 bases, there was a span of 2 bases. Germline V gene sequence: CDR1 SNHLY, CDR2 FYNNEI.

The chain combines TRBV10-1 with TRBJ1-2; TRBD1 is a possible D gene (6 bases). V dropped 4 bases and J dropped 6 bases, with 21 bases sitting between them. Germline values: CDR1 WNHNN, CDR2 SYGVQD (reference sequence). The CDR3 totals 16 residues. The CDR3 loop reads CASSATAASGGDGYTF. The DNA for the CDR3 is TGCGCCAGCAGTGCCACAGCAGCATCCGGGGGCGATGGCTACACCTTC.

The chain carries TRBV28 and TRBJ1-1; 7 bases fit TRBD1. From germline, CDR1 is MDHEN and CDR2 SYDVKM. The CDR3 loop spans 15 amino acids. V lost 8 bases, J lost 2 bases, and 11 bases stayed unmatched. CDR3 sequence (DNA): TGTGCCAGCGAAGGGAGGGGGCGCGTCAACACTGAAGCTTTCTTT. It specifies CASEGRGRVNTEAFF.

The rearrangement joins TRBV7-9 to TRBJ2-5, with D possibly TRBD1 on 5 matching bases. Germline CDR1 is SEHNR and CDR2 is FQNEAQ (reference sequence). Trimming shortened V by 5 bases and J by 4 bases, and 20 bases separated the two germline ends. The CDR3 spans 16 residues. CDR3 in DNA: TGTGCCAGCAGCGTACGCTTAGGTCAGGGAAGAGAGACCCAGTACTTC. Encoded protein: CASSVRLGQGRETQYF.

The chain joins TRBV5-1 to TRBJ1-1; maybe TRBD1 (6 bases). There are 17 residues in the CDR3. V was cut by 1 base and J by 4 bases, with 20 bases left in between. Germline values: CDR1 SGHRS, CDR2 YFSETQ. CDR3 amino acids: CASSLRPSGTSGTEAFF. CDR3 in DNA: TGCGCCAGCAGCTTGCGTCCCTCCGGGACATCGGGCACTGAAGCTTTCTTT.

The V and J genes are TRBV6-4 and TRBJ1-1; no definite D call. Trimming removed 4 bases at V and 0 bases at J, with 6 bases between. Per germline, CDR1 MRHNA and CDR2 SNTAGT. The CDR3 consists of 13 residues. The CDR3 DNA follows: TGTGCCAGCAGTGTCCAGCTGAACACTGAAGCTTTCTTT. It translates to CASSVQLNTEAFF.